This passage covers 11 T cell receptor beta chains from one sample sequenced in a study of T cell responses to AZD1222 COVID-19 vaccine. Method: immunoSEQ multiplex PCR; TCRdb's copy keeps in-frame clones and lacks some. Here the sample spans over 95,000 clones, approximately 90% being singletons. The sample in question was peripheral blood, obtained 28 days after the second AZD1222 dose. The receptors derive from an adult who received the AZD1222 COVID-19 vaccine.

This clone was counted only a few times. The chain carries TRBV29-1 and TRBJ2-1; 12 bases agree with TRBD1. Unmatched junction bases numbered 4, after V lost 5 bases and J lost 8 bases. Germline V gene data show CDR1 as SQVTM and CDR2 as ANQGSEA. The CDR3 has 13 residues. The CDR3 region is CSVRDRGLYEQFF. CDR3 nucleotide sequence: TGCAGCGTTCGGGACAGGGGGCTCTATGAGCAGTTCTTC.

The chain carries TRBV4-3 and TRBJ1-6; possible D gene TRBD1, 6 bases. This CDR3 comprises 18 residues. Deletions cut 0 bases from V and 7 bases from J, with 19 bases between. CDR1 and CDR2 from the germline V gene are LGHNA and YSLEER. For the CDR3, the DNA is TGCGCCAGCAGCCAAGATTTTAGGAGCAGGGGACTCAATTCACCCCTCCACTTT. As protein: CASSQDFRSRGLNSPLHF.

This rearrangement joins TRBV11-2 to TRBJ1-2, with D unresolved. V was clipped by 2 bases and J by 5 bases, with 9 bases between them. Per the germline V gene, CDR1 is SGHAT and CDR2 is FQNNGV. The CDR3 totals 13 residues. The CDR3 loop is CASSLFGDYGYTF. The CDR3 region has the DNA TGTGCCAGCAGCTTATTCGGGGATTATGGCTACACCTTC.

In its sample, this clone was seen a few times. CDR3 sequence: CASSQQGNTEAFF. The CDR3, as DNA: TGTGCCAGCAGCCAACAGGGGAACACTGAAGCTTTCTTT. The V call is TRBV11-2, the J call TRBJ1-1; TRBD1 might be the D (6 bases). There are 13 residues in the CDR3. Germline assignment: CDR1 SGHAT and CDR2 FQNNGV. V was pared by 5 bases and J by 1 base, with 8 bases between.

This clone has just one count. The chain recombines TRBV7-3 with TRBJ2-3; D is ambiguous. The germline V gene has CDR1 SGHTA and CDR2 FQGTGA. V was cut by 2 bases and J by 0 bases, with 3 bases left in between. The CDR3 is made up of 13 amino acids. In DNA form, the CDR3 reads TGTGCCAGCAGCTTATACAGCACAGATACGCAGTATTTT. Amino acids: CASSLYSTDTQYF.

J is TRBJ1-3 and V is TRBV3-1 (or the pseudogene TRBV3-2), with D possibly being TRBD1 (6 bases). Germline CDR1 is LGHDT and CDR2 is YNNKEL (reference sequence). V was clipped by 5 bases and J by 0 bases, with 14 bases between them. The CDR3 is 16 amino acids. The CDR3 DNA reads TGTGCCAGCAGCTTGCTTACAGGGTTCTCTGGAAACACCATATATTTT. Translating gives CASSLLTGFSGNTIYF.

This chain uses TRBV4-3 with TRBJ2-6; TRBD1 matches at 10 bases. The V gene's germline CDR1 is LGHNA and CDR2 YSLEER. CDR3 length: 21 residues. Germline trimming cut 0 bases from V and 0 bases from J; bases unmatched to any gene: 11. Here the CDR3 DNA reads TGCGCCAGCAGCCAAGATCCCTCTCAGGGGGACAGGGGCTCTGGGGCCAACGTCCTGACTTTC. It yields the protein CASSQDPSQGDRGSGANVLTF.

This chain joins TRBV7-6 and TRBJ1-3; D is uncertain. CDR1 is SGHVS and CDR2 is FNYEAQ in the germline V gene. This CDR3 region has 15 residues. Trimming took off 5 bases at V and 0 bases at J, with 11 bases between the two ends. CDR3 amino acids: CASSLSDISGNTIYF. CDR3 nucleotides: TGTGCCAGCAGCCTATCAGACATCTCTGGAAACACCATATATTTT.

The chain is built from TRBV6-6 and TRBJ1-2; 8 bases line up with TRBD1. Germline V gene sequence: CDR1 MNHNY, CDR2 SVGAGI (reference sequence). The CDR3 has 14 residues. V lost 3 bases, J lost 4 bases, and 4 bases stayed unmatched. CDR3 sequence reads: CASSYPGQGYGYTF. Here the CDR3 DNA reads TGTGCCAGCAGTTATCCAGGACAGGGCTATGGCTACACCTTC.

The chain links TRBV7-8 to TRBJ1-5; D is undetermined. CDR3 length equals 14 residues. Germline V gene sequence: CDR1 SGHVS, CDR2 FQNEAQ. V was trimmed by 2 bases and J by 6 bases, leaving 11 bases between them. In nucleotides, the CDR3 is TGTGCCAGCAGCTTAAAAAAGTTCTCTCAGCCCCAGCATTTT. Its translation: CASSLKKFSQPQHF.

This clone turned up a few times. This chain links TRBV7-9 with TRBJ2-1; 15 nucleotides match TRBD2. In germline, CDR1 is SEHNR, CDR2 FQNEAQ (reference sequence). The V and J ends lost 5 bases and 7 bases, in that order; junction bases with no gene match: 9. This CDR3 has 17 residues. CDR3 loop: CASSPRAGTSGGNEQFF. The DNA for the CDR3 is TGTGCCAGCAGCCCACGAGCCGGGACTAGCGGGGGGAATGAGCAGTTCTTC.